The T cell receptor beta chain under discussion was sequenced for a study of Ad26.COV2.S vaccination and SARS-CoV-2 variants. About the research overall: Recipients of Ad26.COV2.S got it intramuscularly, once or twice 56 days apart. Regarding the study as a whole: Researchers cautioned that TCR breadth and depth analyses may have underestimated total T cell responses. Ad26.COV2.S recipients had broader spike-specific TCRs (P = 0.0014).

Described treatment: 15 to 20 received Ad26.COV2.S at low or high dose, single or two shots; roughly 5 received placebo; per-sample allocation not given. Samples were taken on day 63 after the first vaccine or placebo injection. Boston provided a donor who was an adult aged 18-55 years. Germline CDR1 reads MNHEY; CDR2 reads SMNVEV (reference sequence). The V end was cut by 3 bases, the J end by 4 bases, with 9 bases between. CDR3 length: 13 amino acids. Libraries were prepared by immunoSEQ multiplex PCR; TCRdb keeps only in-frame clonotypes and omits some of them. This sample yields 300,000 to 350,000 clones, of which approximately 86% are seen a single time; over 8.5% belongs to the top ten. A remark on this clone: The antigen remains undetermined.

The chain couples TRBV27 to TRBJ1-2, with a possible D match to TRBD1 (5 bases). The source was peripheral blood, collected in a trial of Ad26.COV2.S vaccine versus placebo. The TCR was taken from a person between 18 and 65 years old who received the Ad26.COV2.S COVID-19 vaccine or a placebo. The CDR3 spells CASSFRGLYGYTF. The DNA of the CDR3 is TGTGCCAGCAGTTTCCGGGGACTCTATGGCTACACCTTC.